This T cell receptor beta chain appears in the sequencing data of a study of Ad26.COV2.S vaccination and SARS-CoV-2 variants. Treatment described: roughly 19 received Ad26.COV2.S at low or high dose, single or two shots; 5 received placebo; per-sample allocation not given. Sample collection was performed on day 63 after the first vaccine or placebo injection. To note about this clone: This specimen includes other DNA sequences encoding the same CDR3.

From germline, CDR1 is SGDLS and CDR2 YYNGEE. The CDR3 length is 11 residues. Trimming removed 2 bases at V and 9 bases at J, with 6 bases between. This table comes from immunoSEQ multiplex PCR, and its TCRdb copy is limited to in-frame clones, with some not included. The repertoire holds some 480,000 clones, with around 90% as singletons. V gene TRBV9 combines with J gene TRBJ2-1; D is perhaps TRBD2 (6 bases). Sequences were derived from peripheral blood, sampled in a trial of Ad26.COV2.S vaccine versus placebo. The TCR comes from a person aged 18-65 years who received the Ad26.COV2.S COVID-19 vaccine or a placebo. The CDR3 DNA reads TGTGCCAGCAGCGTGGGGGGTGAGCAGTTCTTC. Residues: CASSVGGEQFF.